This entry lists 11 T cell receptor beta chains sequenced from one sample in a study of T cell changes during pregnancy in multiple sclerosis. Repertoires were generated with immunoSEQ multiplex PCR, while TCRdb's copy carries only in-frame clones and drops some. The sample consists of about 100,000 clones, around 92% of them appearing once. Source: peripheral blood, taken after pregnancy. The receptors were gathered from a female donor with multiple sclerosis, enrolled in a pregnancy study.

The chain uses TRBV2 and TRBJ2-5, with TRBD2 matching 10 bases. The CDR3 extends over 15 amino acids. After removal of 8 bases from V and 5 bases from J, the junction contained 11 bases not matched to a gene. CDR1 is SNHLY, CDR2 FYNNEI, per germline. For the CDR3, the DNA is TGTGCCAGCGAGGCCCCGGGACTAGCGTCGGAGACCCAGTACTTC. It is translated as CASEAPGLASETQYF.

This clone was counted a single time. The chain carries TRBV12-5 and TRBJ1-1, with D perhaps TRBD1 (5 bases). The CDR3 contains 13 residues. The V end lost 2 bases, the J end lost 4 bases, and 8 bases lay between the germline ends. The germline CDR1 and CDR2 sequences are LGHNT and FRNRAP. DNA for the CDR3: TGTGCTAGTGGTTTGAGGGGAACCACTGAAGCTTTCTTT. Protein product: CASGLRGTTEAFF. The variable domain in full, with the rest retrieved from reference TRBV12-5 and TRBJ1-1, is DARVTQTPRHKVTEMGQEVTMRCQPILGHNTVFWYRQTMMQGLELLAYFRNRAPLDDSGMPKDRFSAEMPDATLATLKIQPSEPRDSAVYFCASGLRGTTEAFFGQGTRLTVV.

The chain joins TRBV6-1 to TRBJ1-1; 10 nucleotides line up with TRBD1. The length of the CDR3 is 14 residues. Trimming took 7 bases from V and 6 from J; bases not matched to a gene: 8. Germline lookup yields CDR1 MNHNS and CDR2 SASEGT. This CDR3 is CASTKDRGRPEAFF. Here the CDR3 DNA reads TGTGCCAGCACTAAAGACAGGGGGCGGCCTGAAGCTTTCTTT.

Written as DNA, the CDR3 is TGTGCCAGCAGCAACGCCGGGACAGATAATCAGCCCCAGCATTTT. Translated: CASSNAGTDNQPQHF. The V and J genes are TRBV7-9 and TRBJ1-5; TRBD1 matches at 7 bases. The V and J ends lost 5 bases and 4 bases, in that order; junction bases with no gene match: 8. Germline V CDR1 and CDR2: SEHNR, FQNEAQ (reference sequence). This CDR3 comprises 15 residues.

The V call is TRBV19, the J call TRBJ2-1; TRBD2 matches 14 bases. Unmatched junction bases numbered 8, after V lost 3 bases and J lost 7 bases. This CDR3 is built from 17 residues. Germline V lookup: CDR1 LNHDA, CDR2 SQIVND (reference sequence). CDR3 sequence (DNA): TGTGCCAGTAGTATTAGCGAGGGACTAGCGGGAGTTAATGAGCAGTTCTTC. It yields the protein CASSISEGLAGVNEQFF.

This chain joins TRBV6-4 and TRBJ1-6; 8 nucleotides agree with TRBD1. The CDR3 loop spans 14 amino acids. Trimming at V came to 2 bases and at J to 10 bases, leaving 4 bases not matched to a gene. Germline-derived CDR1 and CDR2 are MRHNA and SNTAGT. As DNA, the CDR3 is TGTGCCAGCAGTGACCCCCAGGGGGCATCACCCCTCCACTTT. Translated: CASSDPQGASPLHF.

CDR3 sequence: CASSVTSGADTQYF. The CDR3 DNA is TGTGCCAGCAGTGTGACTAGCGGGGCTGATACGCAGTATTTT. This sequence joins TRBV9 and TRBJ2-3; TRBD2 matches at 11 bases. V was clipped by 5 bases and J by 6 bases; unmatched bases: 5. This CDR3 is 14 amino acids long. Germline V gene data show CDR1 as SGDLS and CDR2 as YYNGEE.

The V and J genes are TRBV6-1 and TRBJ2-7; TRBD1 matches at 10 bases. Trimming at V came to 6 bases and at J to 6 bases, leaving 8 bases not matched to a gene. Germline V gene lookup returns CDR1 MNHNS and CDR2 SASEGT. This CDR3 has 14 amino acids. The CDR3 DNA reads as TGTGCCAGCAGGGTGACCGGGACAGGGGTCGAGCAGTACTTC. This translates into CASRVTGTGVEQYF.

The chain uses TRBV28 and TRBJ2-5; 7 bases match TRBD2. Trimming cost V 4 bases and J 1 base; bases outside gene matches: 3. This CDR3 is built from 14 residues. Germline V lookup: CDR1 MDHEN, CDR2 SYDVKM. Here the CDR3 reads CASSSGGGQETQYF. CDR3 nucleotide sequence: TGTGCCAGCAGTTCGGGGGGAGGCCAAGAGACCCAGTACTTC.

The chain carries TRBV19 and TRBJ1-2, with D maybe TRBD1 (6 bases). In germline, CDR1 is LNHDA, CDR2 SQIVND (reference sequence). The V end lost 5 bases, the J end lost 3 bases, and 16 bases lay between the germline ends. The CDR3 runs 15 residues. The chain's CDR3 is CASSAPRDNYYGYTF. In DNA, the CDR3 is TGTGCCAGTAGTGCGCCTCGGGACAACTACTATGGCTACACCTTC. The complete variable domain, with remaining parts taken from reference TRBV19 and TRBJ1-2, reads DGGITQSPKYLFRKEGQNVTLSCEQNLNHDAMYWYRQDPGQGLRLIYYSQIVNDFQKGDIAEGYSVSREKKESFPLTVTSAQKNPTAFYLCASSAPRDNYYGYTFGSGTRLTVV.

This clone was recorded a few times. This CDR3 reads CASSYSYQETQYF. CDR3 DNA: TGTGCCAGCAGTTACTCTTATCAAGAGACCCAGTACTTC. The V and J genes are TRBV6-5 and TRBJ2-5; no reliable D call. CDR1 MNHEY and CDR2 SVGAGI come from the germline V gene. This CDR3 spans 13 amino acids. The germline V and J ends were trimmed by 0 bases and 2 bases, with 4 bases remaining between them.